This entry lists 10 T cell receptor beta chains sequenced from one sample in a study of graft-versus-host responses after intestinal transplantation. Produced via immunoSEQ multiplex PCR; TCRdb's table is partial and in-frame only. The sample shows about 21,000 clones, about 57% of them seen only once. The sequencing here drew on alloreactive CD4+ T cells from a mixed lymphocyte reaction culture, taken before intestinal transplant. Documented subset: CFSE-low proliferating T cells sorted from approximately six-day pre-transplant mixed lymphocyte reaction (GvH or HvG direction). Every receptor here comes from a human patient who received an intestinal transplant.

This clone has only a few counts. The chain joins TRBV10-1 to TRBJ2-3; D is uncertain. The CDR3 runs 13 residues. Germline CDR1 WNHNN, CDR2 SYGVQD (reference sequence). V was cut by 5 bases and J by 1 base, with 7 bases left in between. This CDR3 is CASSRVRTDTQYF. CDR3 nucleotides: TGCGCCAGCAGTCGTGTCCGCACAGATACGCAGTATTTT.

This clone appeared a few times. This chain joins TRBV4-2 and TRBJ1-2; 12 bases are a match to TRBD1. The J segment lost 4 bases and the V segment lost 7 bases, leaving 16 bases of the junction unmatched. Per germline, CDR1 LGHNA and CDR2 YNFKEQ. This CDR3 has 18 residues. The CDR3: CASTTMTGTGGVGYGYTF. The CDR3 DNA is TGTGCCAGCACCACTATGACCGGGACAGGGGGCGTGGGCTATGGCTACACCTTC.

The CDR3 sequence: CASSPRPTGTYEQYF. CDR3 nucleotides: TGTGCCAGCAGCCCACGCCCCACAGGTACCTACGAGCAGTACTTC. This chain connects TRBV5-4 to TRBJ2-7, with D possibly being TRBD1 (5 bases). CDR1 SGHNT and CDR2 YYREEE come from the germline V gene (reference sequence). Trimming removed 4 bases from V and 2 bases from J, with 16 bases in between. The CDR3 spans 15 residues.

For the CDR3, the DNA is TGTGCCAGCAGCTTATACACAGGGATGAGCAATCAGCCCCAGCATTTT. Translation: CASSLYTGMSNQPQHF. This chain links TRBV7-6 with TRBJ1-5, with a weak D call TRBD1 (6 bases). The CDR3 is 16 residues long. Trimming shortened V by 2 bases and J by 1 base, and 12 bases separated the two germline ends. Germline loops: CDR1 SGHVS, CDR2 FNYEAQ.

This clone has a handful of counts. The chain carries TRBV4-2 and TRBJ1-2; 8 bases map to TRBD1. Unmatched junction bases numbered 5, after V lost 4 bases and J lost 1 base. There are 15 residues in the CDR3. CDR1 is LGHNA and CDR2 is YNFKEQ in the germline V gene. The CDR3 nucleotides are TGTGCCAGCAGCCTGGGACAGGCCCTTAACTATGGCTACACCTTC. This sequence encodes CASSLGQALNYGYTF.

V is TRBV29-1 and J is TRBJ1-2; tentatively, D is TRBD1 (5 bases). Germline assignment: CDR1 SQVTM and CDR2 ANQGSEA. Trimming removed 3 bases from V and 7 bases from J, with 18 bases in between. CDR3 length: 14 residues. The CDR3 loop reads CSVEGSRGAVGYTF. CDR3 in DNA: TGCAGCGTTGAGGGCTCTAGGGGCGCGGTTGGCTACACCTTC.

This clone turned up a few times. The rearrangement joins TRBV28 to TRBJ2-3; possibly TRBD1 for D (7 bases). The germline V gene encodes CDR1 MDHEN and CDR2 SYDVKM. V lost 0 bases and J lost 3, with 13 bases in between. This CDR3 contains 16 residues. The CDR3 region is CASSLWYSGGTDTQYF. The CDR3 DNA follows: TGTGCCAGCAGTTTATGGTACTCAGGGGGGACAGATACGCAGTATTTT. The complete variable domain, with remaining parts taken from reference TRBV28 and TRBJ2-3, reads DVKVTQSSRYLVKRTGEKVFLECVQDMDHENMFWYRQDPGLGLRLIYFSYDVKMKEKGDIPEGYSVSREKKERFSLILESASTNQTSMYLCASSLWYSGGTDTQYFGPGTRLTVL.

This chain uses TRBV6-1 with TRBJ2-6, with D possibly matching TRBD2 (6 bases). The V and J ends lost 2 bases and 5 bases respectively, with 10 bases between them. CDR1 and CDR2 (germline): MNHNS, SASEGT. The CDR3 totals 15 residues. The DNA of the CDR3 is TGTGCCAGCAGTGAATGGGACTTTAGGGCCAACGTCCTGACTTTC. It yields the protein CASSEWDFRANVLTF.

The chain links TRBV6-1 to TRBJ1-2; the D gene is possibly TRBD1 (6 bases). CDR3 length: 13 amino acids. V was shortened by 1 base and J by 3 bases, with 6 bases between the two germline ends. Germline V CDR1 and CDR2: MNHNS, SASEGT. The CDR3 sequence is CASSEDRDYGYTF. Here the CDR3 DNA reads TGTGCCAGCAGTGAAGACAGGGACTATGGCTACACCTTC.

This clone was seen only a few times. V and J are TRBV5-4 and TRBJ2-7, with D possibly being TRBD1 (6 bases). With 4 bases removed from V and 0 bases from J, the gap between germline ends came to 8 bases. This CDR3 spans 13 amino acids. Germline V CDR1 and CDR2: SGHNT, YYREEE (reference sequence). CDR3 in DNA: TGTGCCAGCAGCCGGGACATCTCCTACGAGCAGTACTTC. It translates to CASSRDISYEQYF.